Listed here is a single TCR beta chain. Its antigen is currently unknown. A read error may explain this, as a much larger clone is one base away. This specimen comes from a study of blood T cells in healthy people across ages. Study context: The template switching approach captured approximately one barcoded beta molecule for every two T cells.

Then a second PCR, running about 7 to 11 cycles, was carried out with a sample-barcoded 5' primer and a J-beta primer mix. In TCRdb, the 5' RACE reads were re-called with MiXCR into one record per CDR3 protein. Found here are about 840,000 distinct CDR3 sequences, about 27% of them singletons; the top ten hold roughly 10%. The V end lost 5 bases, the J end lost 13 bases, and 24 bases lay between the germline ends. This CDR3 spans 15 amino acids. Germline assignment: CDR1 SGHTA and CDR2 FQGNSA. General study findings and limits: Donors of long life had a larger count of naive CD4+ cells and greater diversity than aged donors.

The same sample was also studied in work on T cells of mothers and their children.

The sample taken for sequencing was blood. The sequence was obtained from a woman in her 40s in good health. The chain has TRBV7-2 and TRBJ2-1; possibly TRBD1 or TRBD2 for D (5 bases each). CDR3 nucleotide sequence: TGTGCCAGCAGCCCTCCGGGACGCCGCGCAGAGACCCAGTTCTTC. Amino acids: CASSPPGRRAETQFF.